The clone carrying this T cell receptor beta chain was seen at least ten times. The source of the sample is a study of neurological immune-mediated disorders. Each CDR3 protein gets one entry after TCRdb re-called the 5' RACE reads with MiXCR. This repertoire shows tens of thousands of distinct CDR3 sequences, less than 8.5% found once; its top ten account for around 4.6%. The TCR originated in a woman between 40 and 55 years old in good health. The material sequenced was PBMCs.

As DNA, the CDR3 is TGTGCCAGCAGCTTAGTAGGGGGACCCGCTTTCTTC. It is translated as CASSLVGGPAFF. This rearrangement joins TRBV7-6 to TRBJ2-1; a possible D gene is TRBD1 (6 bases). CDR3 length: 12 amino acids. V gave up 1 base and J gave up 16 bases, with 14 bases separating them. Germline values: CDR1 SGHVS, CDR2 FNYEAQ. Variable domain in full (rest from reference TRBV7-6 and TRBJ2-1): GAGVSQSPRYKVTKRGQDVALRCDPISGHVSLYWYRQALGQGPEFLTYFNYEAQQDKSGLPNDRFSAERPEGSISTLTIQRTEQRDSAMYRCASSLVGGPAFFGPGTRLTVL.